This passage covers 21 T cell receptor beta chains from one sample sequenced in a study of blood T cell repertoires in COVID-19. TCRdb's copy holds only in-frame clones and misses some; the assay was immunoSEQ multiplex PCR. The sample has under 200,000 clones, around nine tenths seen once; the top ten hold 20% to 25%. Input material: peripheral blood. All receptors come from a man aged 55 to 69 with active or convalescent COVID-19.

The V call is TRBV9, the J call TRBJ2-7, with 9 positions matching TRBD1. This CDR3 is 15 amino acids long. The germline CDR1 and CDR2 sequences are SGDLS and YYNGEE. The J segment lost 1 base and the V segment lost 3 bases, leaving 5 bases of the junction unmatched. DNA for the CDR3: TGTGCCAGCAGCGCGGACAGGGGCCTATCCTACGAGCAGTACTTC. This encodes CASSADRGLSYEQYF.

This clone was counted once. The chain links TRBV5-1 to TRBJ1-4; D unresolved. V was clipped by 1 base and J by 0 bases, with 7 bases between them. Germline-derived CDR1 and CDR2 are SGHRS and YFSETQ. The CDR3 length is 15 residues. The CDR3 loop is CASSLFGATNEKLFF. For the CDR3, the DNA is TGCGCCAGCAGCTTGTTCGGGGCAACTAATGAAAAACTGTTTTTT.

The CDR3 region has the DNA TGTGCCAGTAGGCCCGGGGTTGGGGCCAACGTCCTGACTTTC. Its translation: CASRPGVGANVLTF. This sequence joins TRBV19 and TRBJ2-6; perhaps TRBD2 as D (5 bases). Germline CDR1 is LNHDA and CDR2 is SQIVND (reference sequence). This CDR3 is built from 14 residues. The V gene lost 6 bases and the J gene lost 3 bases, with 9 bases spanning the gap. Variable domain in full (rest from reference TRBV19 and TRBJ2-6): DGGITQSPKYLFRKEGQNVTLSCEQNLNHDAMYWYRQDPGQGLRLIYYSQIVNDFQKGDIAEGYSVSREKKESFPLTVTSAQKNPTAFYLCASRPGVGANVLTFGAGSRLTVL.

The CDR3 DNA reads as TGTGCCAGCAGTTACTCAGGGGGGGGTCAGCCCCAGCATTTT. Encoded protein: CASSYSGGGQPQHF. This sequence joins TRBV6-5 and TRBJ1-5, with D tentatively TRBD1 (6 bases). The ends were cut back, 0 bases at V and 6 bases at J, with 9 bases in the middle. The CDR3 runs 14 residues. Germline lookup yields CDR1 MNHEY and CDR2 SVGAGI.

The chain couples TRBV5-6 to TRBJ2-5; 8 bases agree with TRBD2. The CDR3 has 17 amino acids. Germline V gene sequence: CDR1 SGHDT, CDR2 YYEEEE. The junction had 17 bases not matched to a gene; V was cut back by 3 bases and J by 7 bases. CDR3 region: CASSSSGTSIRTGTQYF. The CDR3, as DNA: TGTGCCAGCAGCTCCTCCGGGACTAGTATCCGAACCGGGACCCAGTACTTC.

The rearrangement joins TRBV7-9 to TRBJ2-1, with 10 bases identical to TRBD2. The J segment lost 8 bases and the V segment lost 2 bases, leaving 6 bases of the junction unmatched. This CDR3 is built from 15 residues. Germline assignment: CDR1 SEHNR and CDR2 FQNEAQ (reference sequence). The CDR3 reads CASSLMASGGYEQFF. For the CDR3, the DNA is TGTGCCAGCAGCTTAATGGCTAGCGGGGGCTATGAGCAGTTCTTC.

The genes are TRBV14 and TRBJ2-3, with 10 bases identical to TRBD2. CDR3 length: 16 amino acids. With V trimmed by 4 bases and J by 0 bases, 4 bases remained unmatched. The V gene's germline CDR1 is SGHDN and CDR2 FVKESK. CDR3 loop: CASSLRLAGSTDTQYF. The CDR3 DNA sequence: TGTGCCAGCAGCCTCCGACTAGCGGGTAGCACAGATACGCAGTATTTT.

The chain joins TRBV7-9 to TRBJ1-4; 12 positions agree with TRBD1. The CDR3 runs to 16 residues. V lost 6 bases, J lost 7 bases, and 9 bases stayed unmatched. The germline V gene encodes CDR1 SEHNR and CDR2 FQNEAQ (reference sequence). The DNA of the CDR3 is TGTGCCAGCAGTCCGGGACAGGGGGCGCTGAGTGAAAAACTGTTTTTT. This codes for CASSPGQGALSEKLFF.

This chain uses TRBV29-1 with TRBJ1-1; the D gene is possibly TRBD1 (5 bases). The V gene's germline CDR1 is SQVTM and CDR2 ANQGSEA. There are 13 residues in the CDR3. V lost 7 bases to trimming and J lost 3 bases, with 15 bases between them. The CDR3 loop is CSAEDSGDTEAFF. CDR3 DNA: TGCAGCGCCGAAGACTCGGGGGACACTGAAGCTTTCTTT. Complete variable domain (other parts from reference TRBV29-1 and TRBJ1-1): SAVISQKPSRDICQRGTSLTIQCQVDSQVTMMFWYRQQPGQSLTLIATANQGSEATYESGFVIDKFPISRPNLTFSTLTVSNMSPEDSSIYLCSAEDSGDTEAFFGQGTRLTVV.

This clone appeared a few times. The J gene is TRBJ1-5, the V gene TRBV7-9, with D possibly being TRBD1 (5 bases). The CDR3 length is 15 residues. The V end lost 1 base, the J end lost 7 bases, and 14 bases lay between the germline ends. Germline CDR1 is SEHNR and CDR2 is FQNEAQ (reference sequence). CDR3 amino acids: CASSLDGGDEQPQHF. CDR3 in DNA: TGTGCCAGCAGCTTAGACGGAGGGGATGAGCAGCCCCAGCATTTT. The complete variable domain, with remaining parts taken from reference TRBV7-9 and TRBJ1-5, reads DTGVSQNPRHKITKRGQNVTFRCDPISEHNRLYWYRQTLGQGPEFLTYFQNEAQLEKSRLLSDRFSAERPKGSFSTLEIQRTEQGDSAMYLCASSLDGGDEQPQHFGDGTRLSIL.

The CDR3 sequence: CASSLMADQETQYF. The CDR3 DNA reads as TGCGCCAGCAGCTTGATGGCAGATCAAGAGACCCAGTACTTC. The V and J genes are TRBV5-1 and TRBJ2-5; D gene unclear. Trimming cost V 1 base and J 2 bases, with 9 bases left between them. This CDR3 region has 14 residues. The V gene's germline CDR1 is SGHRS and CDR2 YFSETQ.

The V and J genes are TRBV3-1 (or the pseudogene TRBV3-2) and TRBJ1-2; D unresolved. The germline V and J ends were trimmed by 1 base and 8 bases, with 14 bases remaining between them. The CDR3 runs to 14 residues. In germline, CDR1 is LGHDT, CDR2 YNNKEL (reference sequence). CDR3 loop: CASSQVRSGYGYTF. CDR3 bases: TGTGCCAGCAGCCAAGTTCGCTCGGGGTACGGCTACACCTTC.

The CDR3 DNA follows: TGTGCCAGCAGCCAAGTGGCCGCGGGGGCTTTGGGGCAGTACTTC. It is translated as CASSQVAAGALGQYF. The rearrangement uses TRBV4-2 and TRBJ2-7, with a possible D match to TRBD2 (7 bases). The CDR3 loop spans 15 amino acids. Germline CDR1 and CDR2: LGHNA and YNFKEQ. V was pared by 1 base and J by 9 bases, with 19 bases between.

The chain employs TRBV7-6 and TRBJ1-5; D perhaps matches TRBD1 (5 bases). V gave up 2 bases and J gave up 0 bases, with 11 bases separating them. CDR1 is SGHVS and CDR2 is FNYEAQ in the germline V gene. This CDR3 comprises 16 residues. The CDR3 protein is CASSLRGFYSNQPQHF. Here the CDR3 DNA reads TGTGCCAGCAGCTTACGGGGGTTCTATAGCAATCAGCCCCAGCATTTT.

This clone has a single count. The chain uses TRBV12-3 or TRBV12-4 and TRBJ2-1, with 10 bases identical to TRBD2. J lost 10 bases, V lost 10 bases, and 10 bases had no gene match. The CDR3 runs 13 residues. In DNA form, the CDR3 reads TGTGCCACCATGGGACTAGCGCGAAAAGAGCAGTTCTTC. Translated: CATMGLARKEQFF.

This sequence joins TRBV7-9 and TRBJ1-1; no reliable D call. Germline V gives CDR1 SEHNR, CDR2 FQNEAQ (reference sequence). The CDR3 is 12 amino acids. V lost 8 bases, J lost 1 base, and 8 bases lay in between. The CDR3 DNA reads as TGTGCCAGCTCGAACGGGAACACTGAAGCTTTCTTT. Residues: CASSNGNTEAFF.

The chain employs TRBV2 and TRBJ1-4, with D possibly being TRBD1 (6 bases). CDR3 size: 13 residues. Germline CDR1 SNHLY, CDR2 FYNNEI. The germline V and J ends were trimmed by 7 bases and 6 bases, with 12 bases remaining between them. Here the CDR3 DNA reads TGTGCCAGCACTGGCAGGGGCGATGAAAAACTGTTTTTT. Translated, it gives CASTGRGDEKLFF.

The chain carries TRBV18 and TRBJ1-1; D is unresolved. V was shortened by 4 bases and J by 5 bases, with 11 bases between the two germline ends. CDR1 is KGHSH and CDR2 is LQKENI in the germline V gene. The CDR3 runs 13 residues. CDR3 loop: CASSQGEETEAFF. The CDR3 nucleotides read TGTGCCAGCTCACAGGGAGAAGAGACTGAAGCTTTCTTT.

This chain links TRBV2 with TRBJ1-2; 7 bases are a match to TRBD1. V lost 5 bases to trimming and J lost 8 bases; unmatched junction nucleotides: 17. The CDR3 covers 16 residues. From germline, CDR1 is SNHLY and CDR2 FYNNEI. The CDR3 DNA follows: TGTGCCAGCAGTATCCGGGACAGCATCCTTAGCGGCGGCTACACCTTC. Translation: CASSIRDSILSGGYTF.

The CDR3 protein is CASSSSQGYGQYF. The CDR3 DNA sequence: TGTGCCAGCAGCTCCTCGCAGGGGTATGGGCAGTACTTC. This chain joins TRBV7-2 and TRBJ2-7; perhaps TRBD1 as D (6 bases). The CDR3 is made up of 13 amino acids. The V end was cut by 4 bases, the J end by 9 bases, with 16 bases between. The V gene's germline CDR1 is SGHTA and CDR2 FQGNSA.

This sequence joins TRBV3-1 (or the pseudogene TRBV3-2) and TRBJ1-2; D gene unclear. Germline-derived CDR1 and CDR2 are LGHDT and YNNKEL (reference sequence). The CDR3 contains 15 residues. The germline V and J ends were trimmed by 1 base and 0 bases, with 9 bases remaining between them. The CDR3 DNA is TGTGCCAGCAGCCAAGGGGGAGGAGCTAACTATGGCTACACCTTC. It codes for CASSQGGGANYGYTF.